This record concerns one T cell receptor (beta chain) sequence. Profiled with immunoSEQ multiplex PCR; TCRdb holds only in-frame clones, not every one. The table shows around 400,000 clones, with over 75% occurring only once. The source of the sample is a study of blood T cell repertoires in COVID-19. The clonotype was recovered from a woman aged 18 to 35 who had been exposed to COVID-19. The sample comprised PBMCs or T cells enriched from blood (not recorded which).

Written as DNA, the CDR3 is TGTGCCAGCCTGCGACAGGTTGGGAATGAAAAACTGTTTTTT. Translating gives CASLRQVGNEKLFF. The chain uses TRBV2 and TRBJ1-4; D perhaps matches TRBD1 (6 bases). V gave up 8 bases and J gave up 5 bases, with 15 bases separating them. Germline V gene lookup returns CDR1 SNHLY and CDR2 FYNNEI. There are 14 residues in the CDR3.